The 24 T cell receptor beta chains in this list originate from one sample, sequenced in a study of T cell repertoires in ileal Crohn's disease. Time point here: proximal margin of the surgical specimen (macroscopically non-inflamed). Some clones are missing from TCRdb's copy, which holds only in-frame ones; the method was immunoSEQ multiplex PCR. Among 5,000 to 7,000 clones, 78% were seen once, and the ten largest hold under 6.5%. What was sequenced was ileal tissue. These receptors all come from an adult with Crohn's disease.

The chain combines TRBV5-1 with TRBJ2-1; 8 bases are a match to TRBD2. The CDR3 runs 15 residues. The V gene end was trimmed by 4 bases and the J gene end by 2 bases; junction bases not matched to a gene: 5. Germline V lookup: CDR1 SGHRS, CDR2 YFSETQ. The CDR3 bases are TGCGCCAGCAGCGCTAAGGGACTAGCCTACAATGAGCAGTTCTTC. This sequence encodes CASSAKGLAYNEQFF.

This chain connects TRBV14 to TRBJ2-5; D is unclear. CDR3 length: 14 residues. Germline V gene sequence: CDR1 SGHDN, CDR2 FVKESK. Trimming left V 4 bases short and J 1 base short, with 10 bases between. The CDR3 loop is CASSRNVAQETQYF. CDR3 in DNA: TGTGCCAGCAGCCGGAACGTGGCCCAAGAGACCCAGTACTTC.

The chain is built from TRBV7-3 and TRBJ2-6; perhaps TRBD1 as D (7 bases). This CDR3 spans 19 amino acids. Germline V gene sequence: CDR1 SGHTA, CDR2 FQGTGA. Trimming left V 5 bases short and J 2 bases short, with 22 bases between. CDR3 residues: CASSAQASGGGPGANVLTF. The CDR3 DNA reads TGTGCCAGCAGCGCCCAAGCCTCCGGAGGGGGCCCTGGGGCCAACGTCCTGACTTTC.

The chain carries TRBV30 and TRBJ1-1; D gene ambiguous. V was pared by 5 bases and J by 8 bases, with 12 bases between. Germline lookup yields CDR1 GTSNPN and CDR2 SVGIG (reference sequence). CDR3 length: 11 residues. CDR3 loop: CAWALQKEAFF. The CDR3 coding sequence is TGTGCCTGGGCCTTACAGAAGGAAGCTTTCTTT.

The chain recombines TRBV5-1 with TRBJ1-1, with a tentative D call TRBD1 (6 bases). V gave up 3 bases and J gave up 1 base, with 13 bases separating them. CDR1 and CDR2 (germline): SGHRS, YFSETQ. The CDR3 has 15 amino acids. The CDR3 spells CASSSGYRENTEAFF. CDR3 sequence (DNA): TGCGCCAGCAGCTCGGGCTACAGGGAGAACACTGAAGCTTTCTTT.

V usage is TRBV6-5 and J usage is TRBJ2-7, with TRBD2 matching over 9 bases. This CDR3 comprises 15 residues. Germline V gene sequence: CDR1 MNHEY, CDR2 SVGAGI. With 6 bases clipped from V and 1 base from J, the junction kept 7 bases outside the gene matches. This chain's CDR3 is CASRGGREGSYEQYF. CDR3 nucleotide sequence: TGTGCCAGCAGAGGCGGGAGGGAAGGGTCCTACGAGCAGTACTTC.

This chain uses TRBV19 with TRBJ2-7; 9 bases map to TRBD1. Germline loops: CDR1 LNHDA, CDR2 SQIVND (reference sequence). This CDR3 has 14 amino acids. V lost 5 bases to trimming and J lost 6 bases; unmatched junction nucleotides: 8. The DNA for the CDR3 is TGTGCCAGTAGTTTTAGGACAGGGGAAGGCGAGCAGTACTTC. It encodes CASSFRTGEGEQYF.

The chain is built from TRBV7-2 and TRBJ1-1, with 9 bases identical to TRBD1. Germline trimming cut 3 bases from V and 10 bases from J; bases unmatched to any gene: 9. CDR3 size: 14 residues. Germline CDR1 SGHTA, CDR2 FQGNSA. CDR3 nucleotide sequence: TGTGCCAGCAGCTTTGGACAGGGGCAGGGAGGAGCTTTCTTT. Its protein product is CASSFGQGQGGAFF.

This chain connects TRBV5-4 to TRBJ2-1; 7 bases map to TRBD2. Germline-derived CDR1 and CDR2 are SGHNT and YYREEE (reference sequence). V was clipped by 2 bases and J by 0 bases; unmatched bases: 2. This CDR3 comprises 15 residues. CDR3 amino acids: CASSFLAGSYNEQFF. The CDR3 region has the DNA TGTGCCAGCAGCTTTTTAGCGGGCTCCTACAATGAGCAGTTCTTC.

The CDR3 here is CASSPTSVGETQYF. Here the CDR3 DNA reads TGCGCCAGCAGTCCGACTAGCGTCGGAGAGACCCAGTACTTC. V gene TRBV10-2 combines with J gene TRBJ2-5; 8 nucleotides agree with TRBD2. J was trimmed by 4 bases and V by 5 bases; bases with no gene match: 6. The CDR3 consists of 14 residues. The germline V gene encodes CDR1 WSHSY and CDR2 SAAADI.

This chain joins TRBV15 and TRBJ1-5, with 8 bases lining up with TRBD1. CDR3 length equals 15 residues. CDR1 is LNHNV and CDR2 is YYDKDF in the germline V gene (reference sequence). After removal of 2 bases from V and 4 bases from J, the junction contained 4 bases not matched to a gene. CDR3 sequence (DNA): TGTGCCACCAGCAGATTTCGACAGGGGAATCAGCCCCAGCATTTT. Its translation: CATSRFRQGNQPQHF.

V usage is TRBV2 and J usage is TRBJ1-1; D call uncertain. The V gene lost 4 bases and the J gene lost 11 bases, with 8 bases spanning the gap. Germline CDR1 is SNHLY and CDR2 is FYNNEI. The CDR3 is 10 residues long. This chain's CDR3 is CASSVGQAFF. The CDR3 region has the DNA TGTGCCAGCAGTGTAGGGCAGGCTTTCTTT.

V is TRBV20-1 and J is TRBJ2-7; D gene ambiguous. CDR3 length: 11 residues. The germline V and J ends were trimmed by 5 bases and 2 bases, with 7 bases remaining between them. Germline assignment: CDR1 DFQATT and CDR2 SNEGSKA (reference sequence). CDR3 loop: CSAPVTYEQYF. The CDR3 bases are TGCAGTGCTCCCGTCACCTACGAGCAGTACTTC.

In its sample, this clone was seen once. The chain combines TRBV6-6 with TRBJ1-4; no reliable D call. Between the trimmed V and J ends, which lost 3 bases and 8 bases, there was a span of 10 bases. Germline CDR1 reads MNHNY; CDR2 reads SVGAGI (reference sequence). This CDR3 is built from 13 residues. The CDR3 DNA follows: TGTGCCAGCAGTTATGGAATTGGAGAAAAACTGTTTTTT. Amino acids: CASSYGIGEKLFF.

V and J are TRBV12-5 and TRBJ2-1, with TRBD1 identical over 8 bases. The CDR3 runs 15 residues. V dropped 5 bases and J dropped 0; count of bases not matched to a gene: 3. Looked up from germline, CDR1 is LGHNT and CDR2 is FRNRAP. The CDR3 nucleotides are TGTGCTAGTGGTGCCGGGACAGGCTCCTACAATGAGCAGTTCTTC. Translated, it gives CASGAGTGSYNEQFF.

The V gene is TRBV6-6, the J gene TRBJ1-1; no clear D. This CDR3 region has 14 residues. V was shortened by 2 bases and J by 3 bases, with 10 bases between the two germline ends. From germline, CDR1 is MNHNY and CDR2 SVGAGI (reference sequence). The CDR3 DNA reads TGTGCCAGCAGTTACCGGGCGGAGGACACTGAAGCTTTCTTT. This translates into CASSYRAEDTEAFF.

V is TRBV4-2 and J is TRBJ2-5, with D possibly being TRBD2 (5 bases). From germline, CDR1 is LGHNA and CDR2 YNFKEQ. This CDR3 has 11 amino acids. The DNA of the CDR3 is TGTACCGCCCGGGGTGAGGGGACCCAGTACTTC. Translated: CTARGEGTQYF.

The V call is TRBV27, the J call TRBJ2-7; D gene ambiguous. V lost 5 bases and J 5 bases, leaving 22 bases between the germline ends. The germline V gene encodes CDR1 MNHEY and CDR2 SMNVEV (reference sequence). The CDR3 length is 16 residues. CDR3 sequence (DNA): TGTGCCAGCAGTCCACTTTTTGGGCGCGAACTGGACGAGCAGTACTTC. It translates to CASSPLFGRELDEQYF.

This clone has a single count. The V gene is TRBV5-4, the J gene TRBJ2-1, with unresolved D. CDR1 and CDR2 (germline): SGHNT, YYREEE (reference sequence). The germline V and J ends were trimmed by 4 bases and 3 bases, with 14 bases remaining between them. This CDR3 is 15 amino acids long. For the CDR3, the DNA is TGTGCCAGCAGCCCCGACGCGACCATCTACAATGAGCAGTTCTTC. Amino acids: CASSPDATIYNEQFF.

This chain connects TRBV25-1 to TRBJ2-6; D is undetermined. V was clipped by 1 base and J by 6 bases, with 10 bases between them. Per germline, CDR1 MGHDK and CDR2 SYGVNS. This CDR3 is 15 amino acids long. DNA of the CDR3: TGTGCCAGCAGTGAATCTGGCCCGACGGCCAACGTCCTGACTTTC. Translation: CASSESGPTANVLTF.

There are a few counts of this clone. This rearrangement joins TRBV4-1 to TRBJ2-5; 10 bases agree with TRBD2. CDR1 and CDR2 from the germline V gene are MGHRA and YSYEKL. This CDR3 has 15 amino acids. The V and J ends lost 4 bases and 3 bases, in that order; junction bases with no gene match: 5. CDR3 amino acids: CASSPLAGPKETQYF. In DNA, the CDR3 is TGCGCCAGCAGCCCACTAGCGGGGCCGAAAGAGACCCAGTACTTC.

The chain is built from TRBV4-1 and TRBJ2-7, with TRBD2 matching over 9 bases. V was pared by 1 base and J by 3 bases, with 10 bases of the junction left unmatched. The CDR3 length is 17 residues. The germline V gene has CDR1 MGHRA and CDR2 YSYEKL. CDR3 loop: CASSQAPLAGTVYEQYF. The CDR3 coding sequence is TGCGCCAGCAGCCAAGCGCCTCTAGCGGGGACTGTCTACGAGCAGTACTTC.

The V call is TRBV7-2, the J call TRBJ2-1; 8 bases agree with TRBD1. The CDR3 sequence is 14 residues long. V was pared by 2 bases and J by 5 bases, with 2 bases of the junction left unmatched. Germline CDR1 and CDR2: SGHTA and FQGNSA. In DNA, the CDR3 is TGTGCCAGCAGCTTAAGACAGGGGAACAATGAGCAGTTCTTC. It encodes CASSLRQGNNEQFF.

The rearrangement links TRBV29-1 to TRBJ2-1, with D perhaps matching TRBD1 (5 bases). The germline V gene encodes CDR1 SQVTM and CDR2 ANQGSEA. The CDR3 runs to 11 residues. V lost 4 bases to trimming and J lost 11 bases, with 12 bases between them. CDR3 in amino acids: CSVGTQGKQFF. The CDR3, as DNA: TGCAGCGTTGGGACCCAGGGAAAGCAGTTCTTC.